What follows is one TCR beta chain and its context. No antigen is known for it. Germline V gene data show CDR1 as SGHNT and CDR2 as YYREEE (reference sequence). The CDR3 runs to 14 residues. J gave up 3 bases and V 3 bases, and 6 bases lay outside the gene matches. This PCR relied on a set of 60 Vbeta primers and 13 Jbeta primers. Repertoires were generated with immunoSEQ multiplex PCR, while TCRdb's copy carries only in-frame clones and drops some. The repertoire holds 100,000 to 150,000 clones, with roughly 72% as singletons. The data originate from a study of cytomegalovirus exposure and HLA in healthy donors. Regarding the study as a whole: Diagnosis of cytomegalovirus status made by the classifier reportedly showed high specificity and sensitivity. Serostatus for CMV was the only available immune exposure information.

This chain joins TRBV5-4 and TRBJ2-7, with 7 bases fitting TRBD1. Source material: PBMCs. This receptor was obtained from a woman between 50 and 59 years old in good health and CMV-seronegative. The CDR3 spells CASSYRDRYYEQYF. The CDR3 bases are TGTGCCAGCAGCTATCGGGACAGATACTACGAGCAGTACTTC.